This T cell receptor (beta chain) is from a study of human T cells and chemical hapten exposure. Researchers extracted total RNA from unfractionated whole blood. CDR1 and CDR2 (germline): MNHEY, SMNVEV (reference sequence). V trimming: 6 bases; J trimming: 5 bases; junction bases outside the gene matches: 8. The CDR3 is 14 amino acids. Using its own MiXCR run on the 5' RACE reads, TCRdb lists one record per CDR3 protein. The data contain about 120,000 distinct CDR3 sequences, approximately 20% of them singletons. This sequence was found in a human donor in good health. V is TRBV27 and J is TRBJ2-7; 9 bases line up with TRBD1. CDR3 nucleotide sequence: TGTGCCAGCAGGGGGACAGGGAGGGTTAACGAGCAGTACTTC. Amino acid sequence: CASRGTGRVNEQYF.